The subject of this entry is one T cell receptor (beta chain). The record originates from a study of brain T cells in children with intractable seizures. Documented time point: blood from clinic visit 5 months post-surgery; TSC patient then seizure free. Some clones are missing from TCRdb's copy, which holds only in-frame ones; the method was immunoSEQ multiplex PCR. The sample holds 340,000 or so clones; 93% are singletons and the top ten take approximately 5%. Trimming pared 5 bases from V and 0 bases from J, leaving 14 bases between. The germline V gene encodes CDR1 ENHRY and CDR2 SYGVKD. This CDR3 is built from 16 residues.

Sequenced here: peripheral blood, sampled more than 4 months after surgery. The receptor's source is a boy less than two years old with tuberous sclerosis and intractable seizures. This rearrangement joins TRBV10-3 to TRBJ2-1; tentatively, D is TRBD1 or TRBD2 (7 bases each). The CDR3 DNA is TGTGCCATCAGTAGACAGGGCGGGAGCTCCTACAATGAGCAGTTCTTC. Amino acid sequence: CAISRQGGSSYNEQFF.